Each of the 27 T cell receptor beta chains below was sequenced from the same sample in a study of T cell responses to AZD1222 COVID-19 vaccine. Measured with immunoSEQ multiplex PCR; TCRdb has only the in-frame clones, and not every one. Of tens of thousands of clones listed, about 93% were seen once; the top ten hold 7.5% to 10%. The sample in question was peripheral blood, obtained on day 0 of AZD1222 vaccination. The receptors derive from an adult in good health.

The chain is built from TRBV5-8 and TRBJ2-5, with 10 bases fitting TRBD2. Trimming at V came to 1 base and at J to 3 bases, leaving 3 bases not matched to a gene. CDR3 length: 15 residues. CDR1 and CDR2 from the germline V gene are SGHTS and YDEGEE. CDR3 loop: CASSLSGRAEETQYF. The DNA for the CDR3 is TGTGCCAGCAGCTTGAGCGGGAGGGCCGAAGAGACCCAGTACTTC.

The chain couples TRBV5-5 to TRBJ2-7, with a possible D match to TRBD2 (5 bases). This CDR3 has 14 residues. Trimming took 3 bases from V and 4 from J, leaving 14 bases between them. Germline loops: CDR1 SGHKS, CDR2 YYEKEE (reference sequence). CDR3: CASSSTGLRYEQYF. The DNA for the CDR3 is TGTGCCAGCAGCTCGACTGGACTGAGATACGAGCAGTACTTC.

The chain carries TRBV6-5 and TRBJ1-1; D is unresolved. Trimming took 6 bases from V and 1 from J, leaving 9 bases between them. This CDR3 spans 13 amino acids. Germline V gene data show CDR1 as MNHEY and CDR2 as SVGAGI. CDR3 residues: CASSVDPNTEAFF. Written as DNA, the CDR3 is TGTGCCAGCAGCGTCGACCCGAACACTGAAGCTTTCTTT.

The rearrangement joins TRBV3-1 (or the pseudogene TRBV3-2) to TRBJ1-2; TRBD1 might be the D (6 bases). This CDR3 comprises 15 residues. V was trimmed by 7 bases and J by 4 bases, leaving 19 bases between them. Germline lookup yields CDR1 LGHDT and CDR2 YNNKEL (reference sequence). The CDR3 spells CASTLRAGASYGYTF. The CDR3 DNA reads as TGTGCCAGCACTCTAAGGGCAGGGGCCAGCTATGGCTACACCTTC.

The chain couples TRBV30 to TRBJ1-4; D is perhaps TRBD1 (6 bases). The CDR3 runs 17 residues. From germline, CDR1 is GTSNPN and CDR2 SVGIG (reference sequence). V was clipped by 0 bases and J by 4 bases, with 18 bases between them. Here the CDR3 DNA reads TGTGCCTGGAGTGTACTTCCTCCGGCAGGGGATAATGAAAAACTGTTTTTT. This sequence encodes CAWSVLPPAGDNEKLFF. Filled out from reference TRBV30 and TRBJ1-4, the complete variable domain reads SQTIHQWPATLVQPVGSPLSLECTVEGTSNPNLYWYRQAAGRGLQLLFYSVGIGQISSEVPQNLSASRPQDRQFILSSKKLLLSDSGFYLCAWSVLPPAGDNEKLFFGSGTQLSVL.

V is TRBV7-6 and J is TRBJ2-1; tentative D call: TRBD1 (6 bases). The V end was cut by 7 bases, the J end by 0 bases, with 13 bases between. CDR1 and CDR2 (germline): SGHVS, FNYEAQ. This CDR3 is 15 amino acids long. CDR3 loop: CASTPSGDSYNEQFF. The CDR3 DNA sequence: TGTGCCAGCACCCCGTCAGGGGACTCCTACAATGAGCAGTTCTTC.

V and J are TRBV28 and TRBJ1-6, with TRBD1 matching over 7 bases. The CDR3 sequence is 15 residues long. V gave up 9 bases and J gave up 9 bases; unmatched junction bases: 14. The germline gives CDR1 MDHEN, CDR2 SYDVKM. This CDR3 reads CASIKVGTVVSPLHF. In DNA, the CDR3 is TGTGCCAGTATAAAGGTCGGGACAGTGGTTTCACCCCTCCACTTT.

The chain couples TRBV6-2 or TRBV6-3 to TRBJ1-1, with TRBD1 as a possible D gene (5 bases). This CDR3 is built from 13 residues. CDR1 is MNHEY, CDR2 SVGEGT, per germline. V lost 7 bases and J 8 bases, leaving 17 bases between the germline ends. In DNA form, the CDR3 reads TGTGCCAGCACCTACTCAGGGAAGAGGGAAGCTTTCTTT. Amino acid sequence: CASTYSGKREAFF.

V is TRBV28 and J is TRBJ2-3; D is unclear. Looked up from germline, CDR1 is MDHEN and CDR2 is SYDVKM. Trimming stripped 7 bases from V and 3 bases from J, with 11 bases between. The CDR3 loop spans 13 amino acids. Here the CDR3 DNA reads TGTGCCAGCAAGGTGGACGGGACAGATACGCAGTATTTT. This sequence encodes CASKVDGTDTQYF.

The chain uses TRBV11-2 and TRBJ2-1; no definite D call. The CDR3 runs 12 residues. CDR1 SGHAT and CDR2 FQNNGV come from the germline V gene. Trimming took 3 bases from V and 8 from J, leaving 8 bases between them. CDR3 sequence reads: CASSFLEDEQFF. CDR3 nucleotide sequence: TGTGCCAGCAGCTTTTTGGAAGATGAGCAGTTCTTC.

The chain combines TRBV10-3 with TRBJ2-3; TRBD2 matches 7 bases. Germline V gene data show CDR1 as ENHRY and CDR2 as SYGVKD. V dropped 1 base and J dropped 0; count of bases not matched to a gene: 13. This CDR3 region has 19 residues. CDR3 sequence reads: CAISEYIGRGRTSTDTQYF. CDR3 nucleotides: TGTGCCATCAGTGAGTATATTGGGAGGGGCCGAACTAGCACAGATACGCAGTATTTT.

The V call is TRBV5-5, the J call TRBJ2-7; maybe TRBD1 (6 bases). V was clipped by 2 bases and J by 7 bases, with 10 bases between them. The germline CDR1 and CDR2 sequences are SGHKS and YYEKEE (reference sequence). The CDR3 extends over 12 amino acids. The CDR3 loop reads CASSFSGEEQYF. In DNA form, the CDR3 reads TGTGCCAGCAGCTTTTCAGGGGAAGAGCAGTACTTC.

The V gene is TRBV18, the J gene TRBJ2-1; 10 bases fit TRBD1. V shed 4 bases, J shed 9 bases, and the junction held 6 bases outside the gene matches. This CDR3 contains 14 residues. Germline CDR1 and CDR2: KGHSH and LQKENI. For the CDR3, the DNA is TGTGCCAGCTCACAGGGGACAGGGGATGGTGAGCAGTTCTTC. This sequence encodes CASSQGTGDGEQFF.

The chain couples TRBV19 to TRBJ2-5, with 7 bases fitting TRBD2. The CDR3 length is 15 residues. Germline V gives CDR1 LNHDA, CDR2 SQIVND (reference sequence). Germline trimming cut 2 bases from V and 6 bases from J; bases unmatched to any gene: 9. The CDR3 loop is CASSIWRESGKTQYF. The DNA of the CDR3 is TGTGCCAGTAGTATATGGCGGGAGTCCGGAAAGACCCAGTACTTC.

This clone was found once. This rearrangement joins TRBV27 to TRBJ2-7; 9 nucleotides match TRBD1. CDR1 MNHEY and CDR2 SMNVEV come from the germline V gene (reference sequence). The CDR3 covers 15 residues. J lost 3 bases, V lost 8 bases, and 11 bases had no gene match. The CDR3 DNA follows: TGTGCCAGCCAGCAGGACAGGGGCCGAGTCTACGAGCAGTACTTC. Encoded protein: CASQQDRGRVYEQYF.

The chain links TRBV27 to TRBJ2-1; TRBD2 agrees at 9 bases. V shed 4 bases, J shed 6 bases, and the junction held 16 bases outside the gene matches. This CDR3 has 18 amino acids. Germline V gene sequence: CDR1 MNHEY, CDR2 SMNVEV (reference sequence). CDR3 amino acids: CASSSRGPLAGVRNEQFF. CDR3 DNA sequence: TGTGCCAGCAGTTCCCGAGGCCCTTTAGCGGGAGTACGCAATGAGCAGTTCTTC.

The chain combines TRBV18 with TRBJ2-5; D is ambiguous. Trimming removed 6 bases from V and 5 bases from J, with 10 bases in between. This CDR3 has 12 residues. The germline V gene has CDR1 KGHSH and CDR2 LQKENI. CDR3 residues: CASSPTRETQYF. The CDR3 DNA is TGTGCCAGCTCGCCTACCCGTGAGACCCAGTACTTC.

V and J are TRBV20-1 and TRBJ2-1; D gene uncertain. Per the germline V gene, CDR1 is DFQATT and CDR2 is SNEGSKA (reference sequence). Trimming removed 3 bases from V and 2 bases from J, with 17 bases in between. This CDR3 comprises 16 residues. CDR3 DNA sequence: TGCAGTGCTAGTGCCCTGGGTAGCCGAGCCTACAATGAGCAGTTCTTC. Encoded protein: CSASALGSRAYNEQFF.

The V call is TRBV10-2, the J call TRBJ2-3, with D possibly TRBD1 on 5 matching bases. The CDR3 sequence is 14 residues long. Deletions cut 6 bases from V and 0 bases from J, with 10 bases between. Per germline, CDR1 WSHSY and CDR2 SAAADI. The CDR3 sequence is CASSWTPSTDTQYF. As DNA, the CDR3 is TGCGCCAGCAGCTGGACACCTAGCACAGATACGCAGTATTTT.

This clone was detected once. This sequence joins TRBV3-1 (or the pseudogene TRBV3-2) and TRBJ1-2; TRBD1 agrees at 7 bases. CDR3 length: 13 amino acids. V dropped 6 bases and J dropped 4; count of bases not matched to a gene: 5. Germline loops: CDR1 LGHDT, CDR2 YNNKEL (reference sequence). The DNA for the CDR3 is TGTGCCAGCAGTCGGACAGGTCGCTATGGCTACACCTTC. It translates to CASSRTGRYGYTF.

The V gene is TRBV6-5, the J gene TRBJ1-2; 8 bases map to TRBD1. J gave up 8 bases and V 0 bases, and 8 bases lay outside the gene matches. Germline V gives CDR1 MNHEY, CDR2 SVGAGI. The CDR3 consists of 15 residues. The CDR3 loop is CASSYSQGAGGGYTF. The CDR3 nucleotides read TGTGCCAGCAGTTACTCCCAGGGGGCGGGAGGGGGCTACACCTTC.

The V call is TRBV6-2 or TRBV6-3, the J call TRBJ1-1, with 7 nucleotides matching TRBD1. The germline V gene has CDR1 MNHEY and CDR2 SVGEGT. Losses at the gene ends were 5 bases for V and 2 bases for J; bases not matched to a gene: 5. This CDR3 contains 14 residues. The CDR3 loop is CASSLRDRNTEAFF. CDR3 DNA sequence: TGTGCCAGCAGTCTCCGGGACAGAAACACTGAAGCTTTCTTT.

The chain employs TRBV7-8 and TRBJ1-1; 8 bases map to TRBD1. The CDR3 is 14 residues long. V lost 8 bases to trimming and J lost 4 bases; unmatched junction nucleotides: 9. Germline V lookup: CDR1 SGHVS, CDR2 FQNEAQ. This CDR3 reads CASLGQGSGTEAFF. Written as DNA, the CDR3 is TGTGCCAGCTTAGGACAGGGATCGGGCACTGAAGCTTTCTTT.

The rearrangement uses TRBV19 and TRBJ1-2; 9 bases fit TRBD1. The V and J ends lost 5 bases and 9 bases, in that order; junction bases with no gene match: 10. CDR1 and CDR2 (germline): LNHDA, SQIVND (reference sequence). The CDR3 spans 14 residues. CDR3 DNA sequence: TGTGCCAGTAGTTCCTGGACAGGGGATAGGAGCTACACCTTC. It encodes CASSSWTGDRSYTF.

Here the CDR3 DNA reads TGTGCCTGGGGGGGTAGCGGGAGCTCCTACAATGAGCAGTTCTTC. This encodes CAWGGSGSSYNEQFF. V is TRBV30 and J is TRBJ2-1; 9 nucleotides match TRBD2. The CDR3 is 15 residues long. Trimming removed 5 bases from V and 0 bases from J; junction bases left unmatched: 5. CDR1 is GTSNPN and CDR2 is SVGIG in the germline V gene (reference sequence).

V gene TRBV27 combines with J gene TRBJ2-1, with 8 positions matching TRBD1. The V segment lost 6 bases and the J segment 0 bases; nucleotides outside the gene matches: 4. Germline CDR1 is MNHEY and CDR2 is SMNVEV (reference sequence). This CDR3 is built from 15 residues. The CDR3: CASRPGQVSYNEQFF. CDR3 bases: TGTGCCAGCAGACCGGGACAGGTCTCCTACAATGAGCAGTTCTTC.

The genes are TRBV7-2 and TRBJ1-5, with D possibly matching TRBD1 (6 bases). The germline V gene encodes CDR1 SGHTA and CDR2 FQGNSA. The CDR3 is made up of 16 amino acids. V was pared by 5 bases and J by 0 bases, with 14 bases between. CDR3 bases: TGTGCCAGCAGCACAAGGCAGGGGTCTAGCAATCAGCCCCAGCATTTT. Encoded protein: CASSTRQGSSNQPQHF.